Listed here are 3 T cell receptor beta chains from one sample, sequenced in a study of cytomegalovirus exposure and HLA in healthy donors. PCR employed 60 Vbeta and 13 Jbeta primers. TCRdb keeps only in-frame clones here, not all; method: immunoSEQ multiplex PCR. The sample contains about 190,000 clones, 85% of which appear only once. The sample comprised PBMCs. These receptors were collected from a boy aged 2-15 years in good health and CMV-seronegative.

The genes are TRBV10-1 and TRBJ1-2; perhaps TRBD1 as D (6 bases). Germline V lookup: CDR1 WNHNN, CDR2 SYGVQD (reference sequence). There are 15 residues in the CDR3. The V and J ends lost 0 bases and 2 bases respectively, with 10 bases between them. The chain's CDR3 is CASSESTGPNYGYTF. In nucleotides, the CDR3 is TGCGCCAGCAGTGAGTCGACAGGCCCAAACTATGGCTACACCTTC.

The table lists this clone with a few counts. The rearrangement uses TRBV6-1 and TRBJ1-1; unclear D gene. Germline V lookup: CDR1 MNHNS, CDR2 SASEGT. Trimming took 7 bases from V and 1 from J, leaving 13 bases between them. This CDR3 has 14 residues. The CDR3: CASTKTPENTEAFF. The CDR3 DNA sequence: TGTGCCAGCACCAAAACCCCAGAGAACACTGAAGCTTTCTTT.

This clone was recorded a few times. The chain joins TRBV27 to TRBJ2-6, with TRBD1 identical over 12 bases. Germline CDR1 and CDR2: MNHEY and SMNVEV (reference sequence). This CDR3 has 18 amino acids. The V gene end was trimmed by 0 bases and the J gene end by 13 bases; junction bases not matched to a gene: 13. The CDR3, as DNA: TGTGCCAGCAGTTTATCGATCTCGGGGACAGGGGGCGAATTGGTCCTGACTTTC. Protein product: CASSLSISGTGGELVLTF.